These 12 T cell receptor beta chains were sequenced from one sample in a study of monozygotic twins with inflammatory bowel disease. TCRdb re-called the 5' RACE reads and shows each CDR3 protein once, DNA omitted. The listing contains about 300,000 distinct CDR3 sequences. The sequencing sample was made of blood. The receptors were gathered from a human donor with ulcerative colitis or Crohn's disease, or a healthy co-twin of an affected twin (not recorded which).

J is TRBJ2-5 and V is TRBV19. The CDR3 contains 16 residues. CDR1 is LNHDA and CDR2 is SQIVND in the germline V gene (reference sequence). The CDR3 sequence: CASSEPRGLSQETQYF.

V usage is TRBV4-1 and J usage is TRBJ2-1. The germline CDR1 and CDR2 sequences are MGHRA and YSYEKL. This CDR3 has 17 amino acids. CDR3 residues: CASSQGFRVGAYNEQFF.

V gene TRBV6-5 combines with J gene TRBJ2-3. CDR3 length equals 15 residues. Germline assignment: CDR1 MNHEY and CDR2 SVGAGI. The CDR3 loop is CASSYQPRPTDTQYF.

The CDR3 spells CSARRSGSTDTQYF. The chain combines TRBV20-1 with TRBJ2-3; as DNA is missing, the TRBD2 call by TCRdb cannot be tested. The germline V gene encodes CDR1 DFQATT and CDR2 SNEGSKA (reference sequence). This CDR3 comprises 14 residues.

The chain employs TRBV28 and TRBJ2-7. CDR1 is MDHEN, CDR2 SYDVKM, per germline. The CDR3 sequence is 14 residues long. The CDR3 protein is CASSETRSSYEQYF.

The rearrangement uses TRBV5-1 and TRBJ2-7. CDR3 length: 12 amino acids. Germline V gene lookup returns CDR1 SGHRS and CDR2 YFSETQ. The CDR3 region is CASSLTFYEQYF.

V gene TRBV6-5 combines with J gene TRBJ2-1; TCRdb gives TRBD1 as the D gene, but with no DNA this cannot be confirmed. The germline V gene encodes CDR1 MNHEY and CDR2 SVGAGI. The CDR3 loop spans 12 amino acids. CDR3 region: CASRTGVGEQFF.

This rearrangement joins TRBV20-1 to TRBJ2-2; TCRdb returns TRBD2, unconfirmable since there is no DNA. The CDR3 sequence is 16 residues long. CDR1 is DFQATT and CDR2 is SNEGSKA in the germline V gene (reference sequence). This CDR3 is CSARGGLFANTGELFF.

The genes are TRBV10-2 and TRBJ2-1; TCRdb selects TRBD1, and the lack of DNA leaves this call unchecked. The germline CDR1 and CDR2 sequences are WSHSY and SAAADI. CDR3 length equals 13 residues. The CDR3 sequence: CASTRQGGNEQFF.

CDR3 sequence reads: CASSYSSGAPYQETQYF. The chain couples TRBV6-2 or TRBV6-3 to TRBJ2-5; TCRdb designates TRBD2, a call that cannot be tested without DNA. Germline CDR1 reads MNHEY; CDR2 reads SVGEGT. The CDR3 is 17 residues long.

This chain uses TRBV24-1 with TRBJ2-3. Germline V CDR1 and CDR2: KGHDR, SFDVKD. The CDR3 has 12 amino acids. CDR3 sequence reads: CATSDLVGTEYF.

This sequence joins TRBV27 and TRBJ2-1; TCRdb outputs TRBD1, but without DNA this stays unchecked. Germline V lookup: CDR1 MNHEY, CDR2 SMNVEV (reference sequence). This CDR3 is built from 15 residues. This CDR3 reads CASSIGRGAGNEQFF.